These T cell receptor beta chains were read from a single sample in a study of blood T cell repertoires in COVID-19. The method was immunoSEQ multiplex PCR; TCRdb's version includes in-frame clones alone and lacks a portion of them. Of fewer than 250,000 clones listed, less than 90% are singletons. Specimen: peripheral blood. The receptor source for this set is a woman aged 80 or older with COVID-19, enrolled during active disease. CDR3s include the opening cysteine and the closing phenylalanine or tryptophan. The order of the fields is J gene, D gene, V gene, clone size, CDR3 protein, CDR3 DNA. D genes are given only for firm matches. Part of the rows lack a size; the others show once, few, many or a class for expanded clones.

J gene: TRBJ1-2
D gene: -
V gene: TRBV5-1
clone size: -
CDR3 protein: CASSQDIGASYGYTF
CDR3 DNA: TGCGCCAGCAGCCAAGACATTGGGGCCTCCTATGGCTACACCTTC

J gene: TRBJ1-2
D gene: -
V gene: TRBV4-2
clone size: -
CDR3 protein: CASSQDSGTKNGYTF
CDR3 DNA: TGTGCCAGCAGCCAAGATAGCGGGACAAAGAATGGCTACACCTTC

J gene: TRBJ1-5
D gene: TRBD1
V gene: TRBV19
clone size: -
CDR3 protein: CAKGTGRNQPQHF
CDR3 DNA: TGTGCCAAAGGGACAGGGCGCAATCAGCCCCAGCATTTT

J gene: TRBJ1-2
D gene: -
V gene: TRBV5-6
clone size: once
CDR3 protein: CASSLRTAYYGYTF
CDR3 DNA: TGTGCCAGCAGCTTGCGGACAGCCTACTATGGCTACACCTTC

J gene: TRBJ2-1
D gene: -
V gene: TRBV3-1/TRBV3-2
clone size: -
CDR3 protein: CASSPTSGFNEQFF
CDR3 DNA: TGTGCCAGCAGCCCTACTAGTGGGTTCAATGAGCAGTTCTTC

J gene: TRBJ2-5
D gene: -
V gene: TRBV5-1
clone size: -
CDR3 protein: CASSLGVQETQYF
CDR3 DNA: TGCGCCAGCAGCTTGGGAGTCCAAGAGACCCAGTACTTC

J gene: TRBJ1-2
D gene: -
V gene: TRBV3-1/TRBV3-2
clone size: -
CDR3 protein: CASSQFGAENSGYTF
CDR3 DNA: TGTGCCAGCAGCCAATTTGGGGCGGAGAATTCGGGCTACACCTTC

J gene: TRBJ2-7
D gene: -
V gene: TRBV7-8
clone size: -
CDR3 protein: CASSLVGGPQYF
CDR3 DNA: TGTGCCAGCAGCTTAGTCGGGGGGCCGCAGTACTTC

J gene: TRBJ1-5
D gene: -
V gene: TRBV6-5
clone size: -
CDR3 protein: CASSYSGPSNQPQHF
CDR3 DNA: TGTGCCAGCAGTTACTCTGGGCCCAGCAATCAGCCCCAGCATTTT

J gene: TRBJ2-7
D gene: -
V gene: TRBV28
clone size: -
CDR3 protein: CASSSVPGSYEQYF
CDR3 DNA: TGTGCCAGCAGTTCGGTCCCGGGCTCCTACGAGCAGTACTTC

J gene: TRBJ2-7
D gene: -
V gene: TRBV20-1
clone size: -
CDR3 protein: CSAGDSYEQYF
CDR3 DNA: TGCAGTGCTGGCGACAGCTACGAGCAGTACTTC

J gene: TRBJ1-6
D gene: -
V gene: TRBV30
clone size: -
CDR3 protein: CAWRAGSPLHF
CDR3 DNA: TGTGCCTGGAGAGCCGGTTCACCCCTCCACTTT

J gene: TRBJ1-2
D gene: TRBD1
V gene: TRBV19
clone size: -
CDR3 protein: CASSRQGSGYTF
CDR3 DNA: TGTGCCAGTTCCCGACAGGGGAGTGGCTACACCTTC

J gene: TRBJ2-5
D gene: TRBD2
V gene: TRBV5-4
clone size: -
CDR3 protein: CASSTLLAGAGETQYF
CDR3 DNA: TGTGCCAGCAGCACCCTTCTAGCGGGGGCGGGAGAGACCCAGTACTTC

J gene: TRBJ2-5
D gene: TRBD2
V gene: TRBV18
clone size: -
CDR3 protein: CASSPRLAVQETQYF
CDR3 DNA: TGTGCCAGCTCACCACGACTAGCGGTACAAGAGACCCAGTACTTC

J gene: TRBJ1-5
D gene: -
V gene: TRBV3-1/TRBV3-2
clone size: -
CDR3 protein: CASSQDSGTAYSNQPQHF
CDR3 DNA: TGTGCCAGCAGCCAAGATTCAGGAACGGCCTATAGCAATCAGCCCCAGCATTTT

J gene: TRBJ1-3
D gene: -
V gene: TRBV19
clone size: once
CDR3 protein: CASSISNTIYF
CDR3 DNA: TGTGCCAGTAGTATATCGAACACCATATATTTT

J gene: TRBJ2-5
D gene: -
V gene: TRBV15
clone size: -
CDR3 protein: CATSRDLRGRETQYF
CDR3 DNA: TGTGCCACCAGCAGAGATCTCAGGGGCCGGGAGACCCAGTACTTC

J gene: TRBJ2-1
D gene: TRBD2
V gene: TRBV9
clone size: -
CDR3 protein: CASSVIGGRNEQFF
CDR3 DNA: TGTGCCAGCAGCGTTATCGGGGGGAGGAATGAGCAGTTCTTC

J gene: TRBJ2-7
D gene: -
V gene: TRBV27
clone size: -
CDR3 protein: CASSFQTGSSYEQYF
CDR3 DNA: TGTGCCAGCAGTTTCCAGACAGGAAGCTCCTACGAGCAGTACTTC

J gene: TRBJ2-3
D gene: -
V gene: TRBV5-1
clone size: -
CDR3 protein: CASSLQLDVDTQYF
CDR3 DNA: TGCGCCAGCAGCCTCCAATTAGATGTAGATACGCAGTATTTT

J gene: TRBJ1-1
D gene: -
V gene: TRBV6-5
clone size: once
CDR3 protein: CASTSLRGNTEAFF
CDR3 DNA: TGTGCCAGCACCTCCCTAAGGGGGAACACTGAAGCTTTCTTT

J gene: TRBJ2-2
D gene: -
V gene: TRBV29-1
clone size: -
CDR3 protein: CSVRRAGELFF
CDR3 DNA: TGCAGCGTTAGGCGGGCCGGGGAGCTGTTTTTT